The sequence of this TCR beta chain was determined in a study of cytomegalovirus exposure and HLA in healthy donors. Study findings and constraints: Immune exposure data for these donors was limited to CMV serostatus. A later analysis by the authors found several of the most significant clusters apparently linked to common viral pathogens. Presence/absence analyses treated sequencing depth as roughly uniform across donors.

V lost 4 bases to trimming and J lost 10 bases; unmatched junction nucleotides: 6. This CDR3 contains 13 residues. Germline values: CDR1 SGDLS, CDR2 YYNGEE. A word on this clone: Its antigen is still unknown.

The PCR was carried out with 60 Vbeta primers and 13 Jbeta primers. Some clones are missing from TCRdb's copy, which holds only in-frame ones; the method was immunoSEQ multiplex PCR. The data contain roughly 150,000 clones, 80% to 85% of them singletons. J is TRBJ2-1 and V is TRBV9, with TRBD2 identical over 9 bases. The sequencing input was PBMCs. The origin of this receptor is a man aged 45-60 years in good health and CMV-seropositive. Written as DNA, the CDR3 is TGTGCCAGCAGCTCTTGGACTAGCGACGAGCAGTTCTTC. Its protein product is CASSSWTSDEQFF.